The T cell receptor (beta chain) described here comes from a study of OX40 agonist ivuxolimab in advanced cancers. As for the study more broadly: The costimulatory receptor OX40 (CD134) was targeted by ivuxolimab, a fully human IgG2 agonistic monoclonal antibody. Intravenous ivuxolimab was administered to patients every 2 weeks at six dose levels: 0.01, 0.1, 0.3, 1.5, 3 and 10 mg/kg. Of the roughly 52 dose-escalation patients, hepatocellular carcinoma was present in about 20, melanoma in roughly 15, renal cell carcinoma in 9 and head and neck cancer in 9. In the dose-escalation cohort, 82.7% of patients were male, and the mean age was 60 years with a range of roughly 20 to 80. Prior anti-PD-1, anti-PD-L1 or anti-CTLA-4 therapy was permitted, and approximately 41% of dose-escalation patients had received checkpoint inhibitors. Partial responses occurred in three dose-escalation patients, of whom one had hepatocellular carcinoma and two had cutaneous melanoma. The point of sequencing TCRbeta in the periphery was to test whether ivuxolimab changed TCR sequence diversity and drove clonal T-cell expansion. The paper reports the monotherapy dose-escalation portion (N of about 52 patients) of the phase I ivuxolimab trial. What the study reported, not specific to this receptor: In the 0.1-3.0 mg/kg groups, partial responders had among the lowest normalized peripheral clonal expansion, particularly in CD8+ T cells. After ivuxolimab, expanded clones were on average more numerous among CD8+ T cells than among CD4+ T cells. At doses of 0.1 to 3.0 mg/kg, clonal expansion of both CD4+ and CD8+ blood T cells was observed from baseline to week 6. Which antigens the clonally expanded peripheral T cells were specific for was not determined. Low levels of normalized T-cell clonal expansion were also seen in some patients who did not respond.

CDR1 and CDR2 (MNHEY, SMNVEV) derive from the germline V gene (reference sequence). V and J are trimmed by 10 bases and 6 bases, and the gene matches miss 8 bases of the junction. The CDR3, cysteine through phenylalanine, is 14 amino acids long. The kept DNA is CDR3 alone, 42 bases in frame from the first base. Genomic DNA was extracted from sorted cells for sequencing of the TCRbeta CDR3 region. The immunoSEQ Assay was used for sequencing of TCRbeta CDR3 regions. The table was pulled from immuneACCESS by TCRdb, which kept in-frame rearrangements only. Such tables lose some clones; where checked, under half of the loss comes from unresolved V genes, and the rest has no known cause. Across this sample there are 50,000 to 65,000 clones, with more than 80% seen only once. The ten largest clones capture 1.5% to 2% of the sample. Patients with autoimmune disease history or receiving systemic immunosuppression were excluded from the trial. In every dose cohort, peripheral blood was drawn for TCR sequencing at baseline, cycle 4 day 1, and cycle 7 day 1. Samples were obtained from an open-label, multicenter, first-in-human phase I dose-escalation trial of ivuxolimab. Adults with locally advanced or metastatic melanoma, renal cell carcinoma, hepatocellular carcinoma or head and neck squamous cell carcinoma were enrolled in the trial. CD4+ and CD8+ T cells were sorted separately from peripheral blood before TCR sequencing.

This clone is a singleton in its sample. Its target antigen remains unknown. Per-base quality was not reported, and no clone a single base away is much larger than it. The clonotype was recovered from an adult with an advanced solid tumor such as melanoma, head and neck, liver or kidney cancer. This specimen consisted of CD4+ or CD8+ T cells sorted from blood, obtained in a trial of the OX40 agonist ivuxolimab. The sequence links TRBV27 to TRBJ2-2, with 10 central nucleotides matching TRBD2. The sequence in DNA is TGTGCCACCAGAAGCGGGGGGGCGGCCGGGGAGCTGTTTTTT. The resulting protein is CATRSGGAAGELFF.